This T cell receptor beta chain was sequenced during a study of blood T cell repertoires in COVID-19. Only in-frame clones appear in the TCRdb table, and some are missing; sequencing was by immunoSEQ multiplex PCR. The sample consists of under 200,000 clones, 80% to 85% of them appearing once. V lost 5 bases, J lost 1 base, and 15 bases lay in between. The germline gives CDR1 MNHEY, CDR2 SMNVEV (reference sequence). The CDR3 contains 15 residues. In terms of age and location, participants ranged from roughly 18 to 95 years and lived in about 25 US areas. The receptor was derived from a woman aged 60-75 years who had recovered from COVID-19. Sequences were obtained from PBMCs or T cells enriched from blood (not recorded which). The rearrangement links TRBV27 to TRBJ2-7, with D tentatively TRBD1 (5 bases). The CDR3, as DNA: TGTGCCAGCAGTCAAGCAGGGTCCGGGTCCTACGAGCAGTACTTC. Translated: CASSQAGSGSYEQYF.